This T cell receptor (beta chain) originates from a study of T-cell memory formation after mild COVID-19. As for the study in general: Across donors, TCR clusters were largely donor specific. Study-wide results and caveats: Among contracting clones, CD4+ were mainly CM/EM and CD8+ enriched in EMRA.

Via MiXCR, TCRdb re-called the 5' RACE reads, giving one row per CDR3 protein. This sample has roughly 280,000 distinct CDR3 sequences, with under 20% found just once. With 0 bases removed from V and 4 bases from J, the gap between germline ends came to 12 bases. This CDR3 is 15 amino acids long. CDR1 and CDR2 from the germline V gene are SGHDT and YYEEEE. This clonotype turned up a few times. Its target is not known. The sequence was obtained from a man younger than 35 who had mild COVID-19 (a few samples of this study predate the infection). Cell type and time point are not known. The chain links TRBV5-6 to TRBJ2-3; the D gene is possibly TRBD2 (7 bases). Sequences were obtained from PBMCs or a T cell subset sorted from them (not recorded which). The DNA for the CDR3 is TGTGCCAGCAGCTTGGGGGGGGGCATCCCAGATACGCAGTATTTT. It translates to CASSLGGGIPDTQYF.